The present T cell receptor (beta chain) was sequenced within a study of shared T cell receptors in the human thymus. Measured with immunoSEQ multiplex PCR; TCRdb has only the in-frame clones, and not every one. Of 500,000 to 850,000 clones detected, 70% to 90% appear once; the ten largest clones hold roughly 0.0094%. This CDR3 is 18 amino acids long. Trimming took 7 bases from V and 0 from J; bases not matched to a gene: 14. CDR1 and CDR2 (germline): LNHDA, SQIVND (reference sequence). This sample was also put to use in a study of human thymus T cells. That study adds: Surgeons resected thymus tissue during corrective heart surgery. An apparent bias in V and J gene usage was seen in thymic and blood repertoires.

The sequenced material came from thymocytes. The chain has TRBV19 and TRBJ1-3; 8 bases are shared with TRBD1. This receptor was taken from a boy under two years old with a congenital heart defect. CDR3 nucleotide sequence: TGTGCCAGTATCCCCCCTCAGGAGGGACAGGACTCTGGAAACACCATATATTTT. The encoded protein is CASIPPQEGQDSGNTIYF.